These 16 T cell receptor beta chains were sequenced from one sample in a study of T cell responses to AZD1222 COVID-19 vaccine (dated by TCRdb to the early 2020s). To prepare the library, the immunoSEQ multiplex PCR assay was applied. Held by TCRdb, this immuneACCESS table contains in-frame sequences only and omits some clones. Under half of the omission traces to an unresolved V gene where checked; the cause of the rest is unknown. In all, the sample holds about 140,000 clones, and roughly 92% of those were seen once. Clones ranked in the top ten supply 5% of the sample. The sample's time point label, in plain terms: baseline before first vaccination. The sequences come from peripheral blood, collected on day 0 of AZD1222 vaccination. The receptors stem from an adult in good health.

The chain is built from TRBV28 and TRBJ2-4, with unresolved D. The CDR3 consists of 12 residues. Germline V CDR1 and CDR2: MDHEN, SYDVKM. V shed 10 bases and J shed 4 bases, with 11 bases lying between them. The CDR3 is CATNSRKNIQYF. As DNA, the CDR3 is TGTGCCACGAATTCGAGAAAAAACATTCAGTACTTC.

This clone was seen only a few times. The chain recombines TRBV6-5 with TRBJ1-2; TRBD1 is a possible D gene (5 bases). This CDR3 region has 15 residues. Germline assignment: CDR1 MNHEY and CDR2 SVGAGI. V dropped 5 bases and J dropped 4 bases, with 17 bases sitting between them. CDR3 DNA: TGTGCCAGCAGTCCCCCGACCCGGGACGGCTATGGCTACACCTTC. Translation: CASSPPTRDGYGYTF.

The V gene is TRBV6-7, the J gene TRBJ1-5; no definite D call. TRBV6-7 has ORF status, its function being uncertain. CDR3 length: 15 residues. V lost 2 bases to trimming and J lost 0 bases, with 8 bases between them. CDR3 sequence reads: CASSYTGNSNQPQHF. CDR3 in DNA: TGTGCCAGCAGTTACACGGGCAATAGCAATCAGCCCCAGCATTTT.

The rearrangement joins TRBV3-1 (or the pseudogene TRBV3-2) to TRBJ2-7; D is possibly TRBD1 (6 bases). This CDR3 is built from 13 residues. V was clipped by 0 bases and J by 3 bases, with 6 bases between them. CDR1 and CDR2 from the germline V gene are LGHDT and YNNKEL (reference sequence). This CDR3 is CASSQEGGYEQYF. The DNA of the CDR3 is TGTGCCAGCAGCCAAGAAGGGGGCTACGAGCAGTACTTC.

The chain carries TRBV28 and TRBJ2-1, with D unclear. CDR1 is MDHEN and CDR2 is SYDVKM in the germline V gene. V lost 2 bases to trimming and J lost 8 bases, with 13 bases between them. The CDR3 covers 14 residues. The CDR3 nucleotides read TGTGCCAGCAGTTTACTAGGTCCCAAGGATGAGCAGTTCTTC. Protein product: CASSLLGPKDEQFF.

About this clone: Mismatch with germline at one junction end may stem from a read error. This chain uses TRBV18 with TRBJ1-1, with TRBD1 matching 7 bases. CDR1 is KGHSH and CDR2 is LQKENI in the germline V gene. CDR3 length: 13 residues. The CDR3 loop is CASSPQGYTEAFF. CDR3 nucleotide sequence: TGTGCCAGCTCGCCACAGGGGTACACTGAAGCTTTCTTT.

The chain couples TRBV29-1 to TRBJ2-5; the D is unclear. V dropped 8 bases and J dropped 0 bases, with 4 bases sitting between them. The CDR3 contains 10 residues. Germline V CDR1 and CDR2: SQVTM, ANQGSEA. CDR3 bases: TGCAGCACCCACCAAGAGACCCAGTACTTC. This translates into CSTHQETQYF.

This clone has just one count. The chain carries TRBV28 and TRBJ1-5; no clear D. The CDR3 runs to 13 residues. Germline V CDR1 and CDR2: MDHEN, SYDVKM. V was pared by 6 bases and J by 2 bases, with 8 bases between. The CDR3 region has the DNA TGTGCCAGCAGAACCGTACGCAATCAGCCCCAGCATTTT. Protein sequence: CASRTVRNQPQHF.

J is TRBJ1-2 and V is TRBV7-2; possible D gene TRBD1, 6 bases. This CDR3 spans 15 amino acids. The germline gives CDR1 SGHTA, CDR2 FQGNSA. Trimming left V 7 bases short and J 4 bases short, with 19 bases between. CDR3 coding DNA: TGTGCCAGCATCATATCCCGGACAGCAGCCTATGGCTACACCTTC. Translated, it gives CASIISRTAAYGYTF.

CDR3 DNA: TGTGCCAGCAGCTTGGGTAGGGTTCAGCCCCAGCATTTT. Protein: CASSLGRVQPQHF. The chain carries TRBV5-6 and TRBJ1-5; D remains ambiguous. Trimming cost V 0 bases and J 6 bases, with 7 bases left between them. The CDR3 sequence is 13 residues long. Germline V gene data show CDR1 as SGHDT and CDR2 as YYEEEE.

The rearrangement uses TRBV19 and TRBJ1-3; no clear D gene. The CDR3 covers 14 residues. Germline CDR1 LNHDA, CDR2 SQIVND (reference sequence). V dropped 5 bases and J dropped 0 bases, with 8 bases sitting between them. This CDR3 is CASSLHGSGNTIYF. The CDR3 DNA is TGTGCCAGTAGTTTGCACGGCTCTGGAAACACCATATATTTT.

The V and J genes are TRBV6-5 and TRBJ2-7; TRBD1 agrees at 7 bases. Germline CDR1 reads MNHEY; CDR2 reads SVGAGI. The CDR3 is 15 residues long. Trimming took 4 bases from V and 4 from J; bases not matched to a gene: 10. CDR3: CASSFSRDSLYEQYF. Here the CDR3 DNA reads TGTGCCAGCAGTTTCTCCCGGGACAGTCTGTACGAGCAGTACTTC.

This clone showed up just once. J is TRBJ1-2 and V is TRBV7-9; D is unclear. The CDR3 runs 12 residues. Germline V gene lookup returns CDR1 SEHNR and CDR2 FQNEAQ (reference sequence). V lost 5 bases and J 8 bases, leaving 12 bases between the germline ends. The CDR3 here is CASSVNDIGYTF. DNA for the CDR3: TGTGCCAGCAGCGTAAACGACATCGGCTACACCTTC.

This CDR3 reads CASSPGHDEKLFF. Written as DNA, the CDR3 is TGTGCCAGCAGCCCCGGACATGACGAAAAACTGTTTTTT. The chain carries TRBV7-9 and TRBJ1-4, with D possibly matching TRBD1 (5 bases). Germline assignment: CDR1 SEHNR and CDR2 FQNEAQ (reference sequence). The V end was cut by 5 bases, the J end by 8 bases, with 12 bases between. The CDR3 is 13 residues long.

The J gene is TRBJ2-3, the V gene TRBV10-3; 7 bases match TRBD2. There are 14 residues in the CDR3. V dropped 7 bases and J dropped 0; count of bases not matched to a gene: 4. The germline V gene encodes CDR1 ENHRY and CDR2 SYGVKD. The CDR3 loop reads CAINPGGSTDTQYF. DNA for the CDR3: TGTGCCATCAATCCGGGGGGTAGCACAGATACGCAGTATTTT.

The DNA for the CDR3 is TGTGCCAGTAGTATAGTAACAGCCCCGATCGGCTATGGCTACACCTTC. As protein: CASSIVTAPIGYGYTF. V and J are TRBV19 and TRBJ1-2, with D unclear. Germline V lookup: CDR1 LNHDA, CDR2 SQIVND (reference sequence). CDR3 length: 16 residues. The V gene lost 1 base and the J gene lost 4 bases, with 16 bases spanning the gap.